Presented here are 8 T cell receptor beta chains from one specimen sequenced in a study of blood T cells in healthy people across ages. It was with a sample-barcoded 5' primer and a J-beta primer mix that a second PCR of about 6 to 12 cycles was run. One entry per CDR3 protein results from TCRdb running MiXCR on the 5' RACE reads. Of about 1.4 million distinct CDR3 sequences in the sample, 59% are singletons; the top ten hold 6.7%. The sample was blood. The receptors stem from a man between 18 and 29 years old in good health.

The chain couples TRBV7-2 to TRBJ1-1; 7 bases match TRBD1. The CDR3 contains 17 residues. V dropped 5 bases and J dropped 4; count of bases not matched to a gene: 16. Germline loops: CDR1 SGHTA, CDR2 FQGNSA. This CDR3 is CASSRVTRQGGGTEAFF. The CDR3 DNA sequence: TGTGCCAGCAGCCGTGTAACCCGACAGGGAGGGGGCACTGAAGCTTTCTTT.

The chain recombines TRBV29-1 with TRBJ2-5; D may match TRBD1 or TRBD2 (7 bases each). The CDR3 runs to 14 residues. The V and J ends lost 3 bases and 4 bases respectively, with 15 bases between them. Germline V gene data show CDR1 as SQVTM and CDR2 as ANQGSEA. CDR3 region: CSVEVTGEGETQYF. The CDR3 nucleotides read TGCAGCGTTGAGGTCACAGGGGAGGGAGAGACCCAGTACTTC.

This chain uses TRBV4-3 with TRBJ2-5; 9 bases are a match to TRBD1. This CDR3 is built from 19 residues. CDR1 is LGHNA, CDR2 YSLEER, per germline. Trimming at V came to 0 bases and at J to 5 bases, leaving 16 bases not matched to a gene. CDR3 protein: CASSQDKDPKQGAWETQYF. Here the CDR3 DNA reads TGCGCCAGCAGCCAAGACAAGGACCCGAAACAGGGGGCGTGGGAGACCCAGTACTTC.

CDR3 nucleotide sequence: TGTGCCAGCAGCAAAACAGGTTCCTACGAGCAGTACTTC. Translation: CASSKTGSYEQYF. This chain uses TRBV7-9 with TRBJ2-7; possibly TRBD1 for D (5 bases). The CDR3 loop spans 13 amino acids. Germline V gene lookup returns CDR1 SEHNR and CDR2 FQNEAQ (reference sequence). V lost 5 bases and J 1 base, leaving 9 bases between the germline ends.

V is TRBV6-1 and J is TRBJ2-4; 7 positions agree with TRBD2. Gene TRBJ2-7 matches the end of the DNA better, so the J call may be wrong. In germline, CDR1 is MNHNS, CDR2 SASEGT. This CDR3 comprises 12 residues. CDR3 sequence reads: CGGEGLQVEQYF. CDR3 DNA: TGTGGGGGGGAGGGCCTCCAAGTCGAGCAGTACTTC.

The count of this clonotype is one. This chain joins TRBV6-2 or TRBV6-3 and TRBJ1-5; D unresolved. The germline V gene encodes CDR1 MNHEY and CDR2 SVGEGT. The germline V and J ends were trimmed by 4 bases and 1 base, with 5 bases remaining between them. CDR3 length equals 13 residues. The CDR3 nucleotides are TGTGCCAGCAGTTGGCACAGCAATCAGCCCCAGCATTTT. As protein: CASSWHSNQPQHF.

J is TRBJ2-3 and V is TRBV24-1; D may be TRBD1 (6 bases). The CDR3 has 15 amino acids. Between the trimmed V and J ends, which lost 6 bases and 1 base, there was a span of 13 bases. Germline assignment: CDR1 KGHDR and CDR2 SFDVKD. In DNA, the CDR3 is TGTGCCACCAGTTCTACACGACAGGGCACAGATACGCAGTATTTT. Amino acids: CATSSTRQGTDTQYF.

This chain joins TRBV12-3 or TRBV12-4 and TRBJ2-2; D is unresolved. The CDR3 contains 15 residues. V was pared by 7 bases and J by 4 bases, with 16 bases between. The CDR3 spells CASTYFSSGTGELFF. The CDR3 coding sequence is TGTGCCAGCACCTACTTTTCATCCGGCACCGGGGAGCTGTTTTTT.